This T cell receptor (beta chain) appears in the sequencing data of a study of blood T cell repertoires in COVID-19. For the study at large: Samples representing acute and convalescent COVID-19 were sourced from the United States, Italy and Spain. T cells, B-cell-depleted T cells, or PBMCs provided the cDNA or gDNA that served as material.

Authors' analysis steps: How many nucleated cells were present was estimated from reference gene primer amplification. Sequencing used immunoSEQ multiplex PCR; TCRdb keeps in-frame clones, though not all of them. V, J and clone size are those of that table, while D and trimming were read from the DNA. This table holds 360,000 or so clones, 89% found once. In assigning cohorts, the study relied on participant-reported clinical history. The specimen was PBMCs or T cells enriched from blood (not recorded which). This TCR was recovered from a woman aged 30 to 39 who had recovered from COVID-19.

The CDR3 DNA follows: TGTGCCAGCAGTGTCGCCGGGAGGGGGGTGGAGACCCAGTACTTC. This codes for CASSVAGRGVETQYF. V is TRBV2 and J is TRBJ2-5, with 8 bases fitting TRBD2. Trimming at V came to 4 bases and at J to 5 bases, leaving 9 bases not matched to a gene. Looked up from germline, CDR1 is SNHLY and CDR2 is FYNNEI. The CDR3 contains 15 residues.